The 16 T cell receptor beta chains below were found in one sample sequenced in a study of shared clonotypes between healthy human individuals. Data came from immunoSEQ multiplex PCR; TCRdb stores just in-frame clones and leaves some out. The sample lists about 2.1 million clones; 85% to 95% were seen once. Naive CD8 cells, CD45RO-negative and positively selected for CCR7, excluded terminally differentiated effector memory CD45RA+ cells. The sequencing sample was made of naive CD8+ T cells from PBMCs. The receptors were gathered from a man aged 18-30 years in good health. Some clones in this sample may be carry-over from other donors' samples.

The J gene is TRBJ2-7, the V gene TRBV7-9, with D hard to call. Germline V gene data show CDR1 as SEHNR and CDR2 as FQNEAQ (reference sequence). There are 13 residues in the CDR3. Trimming shortened V by 4 bases and J by 1 base, and 8 bases separated the two germline ends. This chain's CDR3 is CASSSEASYEQYF. The CDR3 nucleotides are TGTGCCAGCAGCTCAGAGGCGTCCTACGAGCAGTACTTC.

The chain uses TRBV14 and TRBJ2-5; D unclear. The V end lost 3 bases, the J end lost 3 bases, and 8 bases lay between the germline ends. Germline V lookup: CDR1 SGHDN, CDR2 FVKESK. This CDR3 region has 13 residues. The CDR3 protein is CASSHGRKETQYF. Here the CDR3 DNA reads TGTGCCAGCAGCCACGGCAGGAAAGAGACCCAGTACTTC.

Regarding this clone: Other DNA sequences in the same sample also yield this CDR3. This chain joins TRBV27 and TRBJ1-3; no clear D. The V and J ends lost 0 bases and 0 bases respectively, with 3 bases between them. Germline assignment: CDR1 MNHEY and CDR2 SMNVEV (reference sequence). The CDR3 extends over 14 amino acids. CDR3 residues: CASSLSLSGNTIYF. CDR3 coding DNA: TGTGCCAGCAGTTTATCTCTCTCTGGAAACACCATATATTTT.

The chain carries TRBV7-9 and TRBJ2-3, with a possible D match to TRBD2 (5 bases). The CDR3 has 15 amino acids. Germline values: CDR1 SEHNR, CDR2 FQNEAQ (reference sequence). V was trimmed by 7 bases and J by 0 bases, leaving 14 bases between them. For the CDR3, the DNA is TGTGCCAGCACCCCTTCCGGGATTAGCACAGATACGCAGTATTTT. Its protein product is CASTPSGISTDTQYF.

This chain's CDR3 is CASSAREQIYGYTF. CDR3 sequence (DNA): TGTGCCAGCAGTGCCCGGGAACAGATCTATGGCTACACCTTC. The J gene is TRBJ1-2, the V gene TRBV27; D gene ambiguous. The CDR3 is 14 amino acids. From germline, CDR1 is MNHEY and CDR2 SMNVEV (reference sequence). V was pared by 5 bases and J by 4 bases, with 14 bases between.

The rearrangement joins TRBV10-3 to TRBJ2-1, with a tentative D call TRBD1 (6 bases). This CDR3 contains 16 residues. Trimming left V 6 bases short and J 6 bases short, with 21 bases between. Germline CDR1 is ENHRY and CDR2 is SYGVKD. CDR3 sequence (DNA): TGTGCCATCAGCAACCCACAGGGCCCATACTCCAATGAGCAGTTCTTC. Translating it yields CAISNPQGPYSNEQFF.

This clone was detected only once. This chain uses TRBV27 with TRBJ1-5, with TRBD1 as a possible D gene (5 bases). Germline CDR1 and CDR2: MNHEY and SMNVEV (reference sequence). This CDR3 is 17 amino acids long. Between the trimmed V and J ends, which lost 5 bases and 4 bases, there was a span of 21 bases. The DNA of the CDR3 is TGTGCCAGCAGTCCCGTGGGGGGAGCGGGCATGAATCAGCCCCAGCATTTT. It yields the protein CASSPVGGAGMNQPQHF.

As concerns this clone: The sample contains more than one DNA sequence encoding this CDR3. J is TRBJ2-1 and V is TRBV29-1, with D perhaps matching TRBD2 (6 bases). From germline, CDR1 is SQVTM and CDR2 ANQGSEA. V was pared by 6 bases and J by 1 base, with 10 bases between. This CDR3 is 13 amino acids long. In nucleotides, the CDR3 is TGCAGCGTGGGTGGGGGGTCCTACAATGAGCAGTTCTTC. Its protein product is CSVGGGSYNEQFF.

This chain uses TRBV28 with TRBJ1-5; maybe TRBD1 (6 bases). This CDR3 is built from 15 residues. From germline, CDR1 is MDHEN and CDR2 SYDVKM. V was shortened by 4 bases and J by 7 bases, with 17 bases between the two germline ends. The CDR3 DNA is TGTGCCAGCAGTTCCCTGGAGGGGGGACGCCAGCCCCAGCATTTT. Translation gives CASSSLEGGRQPQHF.

The chain carries TRBV10-2 and TRBJ2-1; 7 bases map to TRBD2. This CDR3 spans 13 amino acids. With 6 bases clipped from V and 10 bases from J, the junction kept 9 bases outside the gene matches. Germline V gene data show CDR1 as WSHSY and CDR2 as SAAADI. CDR3 nucleotide sequence: TGCGCCAGCAGCCTCAGACTGGGGGGGGAGCAGTTCTTC. Translating it yields CASSLRLGGEQFF.

In the case of this clone: In the same sample, other DNA sequences code for this CDR3. The rearrangement uses TRBV9 and TRBJ2-7, with 8 bases aligning to TRBD1. CDR3 length: 14 amino acids. The V gene end was trimmed by 3 bases and the J gene end by 2 bases; junction bases not matched to a gene: 4. Germline loops: CDR1 SGDLS, CDR2 YYNGEE. The CDR3 sequence is CASSGRDRTYEQYF. The CDR3, as DNA: TGTGCCAGCAGCGGCCGGGACAGGACCTACGAGCAGTACTTC.

In regard to this clone: Compared with germline, one end of the junction differs, possibly owing to a read error. V usage is TRBV9 and J usage is TRBJ1-2; 8 nucleotides line up with TRBD1. From germline, CDR1 is SGDLS and CDR2 YYNGEE. The CDR3 sequence is 9 residues long. The CDR3 DNA reads as TGTGCCAGCAGCCCACGGGACAGGTTC. This translates into CASSPRDRF.

This rearrangement joins TRBV4-1 to TRBJ2-7; TRBD2 matches at 7 bases. CDR3 length: 16 residues. The germline V gene has CDR1 MGHRA and CDR2 YSYEKL. J was trimmed by 6 bases and V by 3 bases; bases with no gene match: 14. The CDR3 bases are TGCGCCAGCAGCCACCCCGCGGGGTCTAGCGGCCGCGAGCAGTACTTC. Amino acid sequence: CASSHPAGSSGREQYF.

This sequence joins TRBV28 and TRBJ2-7, with TRBD2 as a possible D gene (5 bases). The CDR3 has 14 residues. With 8 bases removed from V and 0 bases from J, the gap between germline ends came to 14 bases. Germline lookup yields CDR1 MDHEN and CDR2 SYDVKM. CDR3 nucleotides: TGTGCCAGCGTTAGGACGGGAAGCTCCTACGAGCAGTACTTC. The encoded protein is CASVRTGSSYEQYF. Based on the CDR3 plus reference TRBV28 and TRBJ2-7, the full variable domain is DVKVTQSSRYLVKRTGEKVFLECVQDMDHENMFWYRQDPGLGLRLIYFSYDVKMKEKGDIPEGYSVSREKKERFSLILESASTNQTSMYLCASVRTGSSYEQYFGPGTRLTVT.

The genes are TRBV19 and TRBJ2-3, with D perhaps given as TRBD1 or TRBD2 (5 bases each). Germline CDR1 reads LNHDA; CDR2 reads SQIVND (reference sequence). The CDR3 is made up of 13 amino acids. V shed 4 bases and J shed 8 bases, with 13 bases lying between them. CDR3 in amino acids: CASSTWDRPTQYF. The DNA of the CDR3 is TGTGCCAGTAGTACATGGGACCGCCCTACGCAGTATTTT.

The chain carries TRBV19 and TRBJ2-1; 11 bases are a match to TRBD1. Germline lookup yields CDR1 LNHDA and CDR2 SQIVND (reference sequence). The junction had 8 bases not matched to a gene; V was cut back by 2 bases and J by 5 bases. The CDR3 loop spans 17 amino acids. This CDR3 is CASSIRTGGAIDNEQFF. The CDR3 nucleotides read TGTGCCAGTAGTATACGGACAGGGGGCGCGATAGACAATGAGCAGTTCTTC.